Following are 24 T cell receptor beta chains from one sample sequenced in a study of blood T cell repertoires in COVID-19. Here immunoSEQ multiplex PCR was the method, and the copy in TCRdb shows in-frame clones only, minus some. The table includes roughly 220,000 clones, under 90% detected once. Sequencing was done on a sample of peripheral blood. The receptors here all came from a man at least 80 years old with acute or convalescent COVID-19.

V gene TRBV18 combines with J gene TRBJ2-3; D not certain. Trimming took off 2 bases at V and 4 bases at J, with 7 bases between the two ends. The CDR3 loop spans 13 amino acids. Germline V lookup: CDR1 KGHSH, CDR2 LQKENI. The CDR3 DNA reads as TGTGCCAGCTCACCAGGCTTGGCAGATACGCAGTATTTT. The encoded protein is CASSPGLADTQYF.

The chain combines TRBV5-1 with TRBJ2-5; 9 bases are shared with TRBD1. The junction had 6 bases not matched to a gene; V was cut back by 0 bases and J by 0 bases. The CDR3 extends over 17 amino acids. The V gene's germline CDR1 is SGHRS and CDR2 YFSETQ. In nucleotides, the CDR3 is TGCGCCAGCAGCTTGGGGGGACAGGGTTCGTACCAAGAGACCCAGTACTTC. Its translation is CASSLGGQGSYQETQYF.

In this sample, this clone turned up once. This chain connects TRBV18 to TRBJ1-1, with D maybe TRBD1 (5 bases). This CDR3 has 14 amino acids. V lost 1 base to trimming and J lost 4 bases, with 10 bases between them. Per the germline V gene, CDR1 is KGHSH and CDR2 is LQKENI. DNA for the CDR3: TGTGCCAGCTCACCACAGGGTGGGGCCACTGAAGCTTTCTTT. Translated, it gives CASSPQGGATEAFF.

The chain recombines TRBV7-9 with TRBJ1-4; tentative D call: TRBD1 (5 bases). Germline loops: CDR1 SEHNR, CDR2 FQNEAQ (reference sequence). With 1 base removed from V and 4 bases from J, the gap between germline ends came to 10 bases. The CDR3 covers 15 residues. CDR3 residues: CASSLVTGDNEKLFF. The CDR3 DNA reads TGTGCCAGCAGCTTAGTTACAGGTGATAATGAAAAACTGTTTTTT.

V gene TRBV11-2 combines with J gene TRBJ2-1; D may be TRBD1 (5 bases). V lost 1 base, J lost 1 base, and 8 bases lay in between. The germline V gene encodes CDR1 SGHAT and CDR2 FQNNGV. The CDR3 has 15 amino acids. CDR3 in DNA: TGTGCCAGCAGCTTAGTTCAGGGATCCTACAATGAGCAGTTCTTC. It yields the protein CASSLVQGSYNEQFF.

This sequence joins TRBV20-1 and TRBJ2-5; possible D gene TRBD2, 6 bases. Germline CDR1 and CDR2: DFQATT and SNEGSKA (reference sequence). Trimming stripped 6 bases from V and 8 bases from J, with 13 bases between. This CDR3 contains 11 residues. CDR3 protein: CSAVGLLTQYF. The CDR3 DNA reads TGCAGTGCCGTGGGACTCCTTACCCAGTACTTC.

For the CDR3, the DNA is TGTGCCAGCAGCTTCCGACAGGGGGCCGGGGCCAACGTCCTGACTTTC. It is translated as CASSFRQGAGANVLTF. The chain recombines TRBV5-8 with TRBJ2-6, with TRBD1 matching 10 bases. The CDR3 runs 16 residues. Looked up from germline, CDR1 is SGHTS and CDR2 is YDEGEE. Trimming at V came to 2 bases and at J to 4 bases, leaving 3 bases not matched to a gene.

The rearrangement joins TRBV27 to TRBJ2-7, with a possible D match to TRBD1 (6 bases). The germline V gene has CDR1 MNHEY and CDR2 SMNVEV (reference sequence). The V end lost 1 base, the J end lost 7 bases, and 17 bases lay between the germline ends. The CDR3 is 15 amino acids. The CDR3 protein is CASSLYPGDTMEQYF. The DNA for the CDR3 is TGTGCCAGCAGTTTATATCCCGGGGACACTATGGAGCAGTACTTC.

This rearrangement joins TRBV7-9 to TRBJ2-5; D might be TRBD2 (5 bases). V lost 5 bases and J 5 bases, leaving 12 bases between the germline ends. In germline, CDR1 is SEHNR, CDR2 FQNEAQ (reference sequence). There are 13 residues in the CDR3. The DNA for the CDR3 is TGTGCCAGCAGCGAAGCGTGGAGGGAGACCCAGTACTTC. This gives the protein CASSEAWRETQYF.

This clone was observed a single time. The rearrangement links TRBV7-8 to TRBJ2-3; 11 positions match TRBD1. Germline V CDR1 and CDR2: SGHVS, FQNEAQ. CDR3 length: 13 residues. Trimming cost V 5 bases and J 8 bases; bases outside gene matches: 3. This chain's CDR3 is CASSTGQGVTQYF. The CDR3 nucleotides are TGTGCCAGCAGCACGGGACAGGGGGTTACGCAGTATTTT.

The chain joins TRBV7-6 to TRBJ2-1; the D gene is possibly TRBD2 (6 bases). The germline V gene has CDR1 SGHVS and CDR2 FNYEAQ. This CDR3 comprises 15 residues. V lost 5 bases and J 1 base, leaving 12 bases between the germline ends. The CDR3 is CASSPLAQSYNEQFF. The CDR3 DNA reads TGTGCCAGCAGCCCACTAGCCCAATCCTACAATGAGCAGTTCTTC.

V usage is TRBV30 and J usage is TRBJ2-1, with D perhaps TRBD1 (5 bases). In germline, CDR1 is GTSNPN, CDR2 SVGIG (reference sequence). The CDR3 consists of 16 residues. Trimming removed 1 base from V and 0 bases from J, with 13 bases in between. The CDR3 DNA reads as TGTGCCTGGAGTGCAGTAGGGGTCAACTCCTACAATGAGCAGTTCTTC. This sequence encodes CAWSAVGVNSYNEQFF.

The rearrangement joins TRBV3-1 (or the pseudogene TRBV3-2) to TRBJ2-3; possible D gene TRBD2, 6 bases. Trimming left V 0 bases short and J 7 bases short, with 8 bases between. From germline, CDR1 is LGHDT and CDR2 YNNKEL (reference sequence). This CDR3 spans 13 amino acids. The CDR3: CASSQEAGYTQYF. CDR3 in DNA: TGTGCCAGCAGCCAAGAAGCGGGCTATACGCAGTATTTT.

The CDR3: CAWSVSTGGYEQFF. Written as DNA, the CDR3 is TGTGCCTGGAGTGTCTCCACAGGGGGCTATGAGCAGTTCTTC. This rearrangement joins TRBV30 to TRBJ2-1, with 9 bases that match TRBD1. Looked up from germline, CDR1 is GTSNPN and CDR2 is SVGIG (reference sequence). This CDR3 contains 14 residues. The V gene end was trimmed by 0 bases and the J gene end by 8 bases; junction bases not matched to a gene: 5.

The rearrangement joins TRBV7-3 to TRBJ2-5, with D unresolved. CDR3 length: 15 residues. Germline CDR1 reads SGHTA; CDR2 reads FQGTGA. With 0 bases removed from V and 1 base from J, the gap between germline ends came to 9 bases. The CDR3 region is CASSLTPVAQETQYF. DNA for the CDR3: TGTGCCAGCAGCTTAACTCCGGTAGCCCAAGAGACCCAGTACTTC.

The chain combines TRBV7-4 with TRBJ1-4; TRBD1 agrees at 8 bases. The CDR3 has 18 residues. Germline assignment: CDR1 SGHVT and CDR2 SQSDAQ. V lost 2 bases to trimming and J lost 5 bases; unmatched junction nucleotides: 13. The CDR3 DNA reads as TGTGCCAGCAGCTTATTGAAACAGGGGGACTTGACGAATGAAAAACTGTTTTTT. It is translated as CASSLLKQGDLTNEKLFF.

A remark on this clone: This sample includes further DNA sequences coding for the same CDR3. The gene calls are TRBV7-2 and TRBJ2-7, with D maybe TRBD2 (6 bases). There are 15 residues in the CDR3. CDR1 is SGHTA, CDR2 FQGNSA, per germline. V lost 1 base and J lost 3, with 13 bases in between. The CDR3 is CASSLGPGDFYEQYV. Here the CDR3 DNA reads TGTGCCAGCAGCTTAGGGCCGGGGGATTTCTACGAGCAGTACGTC.

In nucleotides, the CDR3 is TGTGCCAGCAGCCAAGGCCGCTACACAGATACGCAGTATTTT. This sequence encodes CASSQGRYTDTQYF. This rearrangement joins TRBV4-2 to TRBJ2-3; D gene uncertain. Germline CDR1 LGHNA, CDR2 YNFKEQ. Trimming removed 1 base from V and 2 bases from J, with 7 bases in between. The CDR3 runs to 14 residues.

This chain connects TRBV6-2 or TRBV6-3 to TRBJ2-7; D remains ambiguous. The germline V gene has CDR1 MNHEY and CDR2 SVGEGT. V was trimmed by 4 bases and J by 6 bases, leaving 7 bases between them. The CDR3 totals 11 residues. This CDR3 reads CASSSFGEQYF. The CDR3 nucleotides read TGTGCCAGCAGTTCGTTCGGCGAGCAGTACTTC.

V usage is TRBV2 and J usage is TRBJ1-5, with 11 bases that match TRBD1. V lost 4 bases to trimming and J lost 4 bases; unmatched junction nucleotides: 9. Germline loops: CDR1 SNHLY, CDR2 FYNNEI. The CDR3 spans 17 residues. In DNA, the CDR3 is TGTGCCAGCAGTGTGGGACAGGGGGTCTCTCGGAATCAGCCCCAGCATTTT. Protein sequence: CASSVGQGVSRNQPQHF. Drawing the rest from reference TRBV2 and TRBJ1-5, the complete variable domain is EPEVTQTPSHQVTQMGQEVILRCVPISNHLYFYWYRQILGQKVEFLVSFYNNEISEKSEIFDDQFSVERPDGSNFTLKIRSTKLEDSAMYFCASSVGQGVSRNQPQHFGDGTRLSIL.

This clone appeared a few times. The rearrangement links TRBV5-1 to TRBJ2-7; 10 nucleotides align to TRBD1. From germline, CDR1 is SGHRS and CDR2 YFSETQ. The CDR3 loop spans 14 amino acids. J lost 7 bases, V lost 4 bases, and 8 bases had no gene match. CDR3 residues: CASSPGTGDGEQYV. The CDR3 nucleotides read TGCGCCAGCAGCCCGGGGACAGGGGACGGGGAGCAGTACGTC.

The CDR3 reads CATRGAREETQYF. The CDR3 region has the DNA TGTGCCACACGAGGAGCGCGGGAAGAGACCCAGTACTTC. The J gene is TRBJ2-5, the V gene TRBV10-3, with D tentatively TRBD2 (5 bases). The CDR3 runs to 13 residues. Per germline, CDR1 ENHRY and CDR2 SYGVKD. V lost 10 bases, J lost 3 bases, and 15 bases lay in between.

This clone has a handful of counts. The chain couples TRBV15 to TRBJ1-1; the D is unclear. This CDR3 has 13 amino acids. The V and J ends lost 5 bases and 0 bases respectively, with 7 bases between them. Germline assignment: CDR1 LNHNV and CDR2 YYDKDF (reference sequence). The CDR3 region is CATSQIMNTEAFF. CDR3 in DNA: TGTGCCACCAGCCAGATAATGAACACTGAAGCTTTCTTT.

This clone appeared once. V gene TRBV28 combines with J gene TRBJ1-2, with no clear D. CDR1 is MDHEN and CDR2 is SYDVKM in the germline V gene. Deletions cut 7 bases from V and 2 bases from J, with 8 bases between. CDR3 size: 12 residues. Here the CDR3 DNA reads TGTGCCAGCAAATCCACAAACTATGGCTACACCTTC. Translated, it gives CASKSTNYGYTF.